The present T cell receptor (beta chain) was sequenced within a study of CD8 T cells in ankylosing spondylitis (TCRdb year 2017). Context from the whole study: T cell receptor beta repertoires were profiled in healthy donors and ankylosing spondylitis patients so that disease-linked TCR variants could be found. Peripheral blood was sampled, and synovial fluid was also collected from ankylosing spondylitis patients. The full study cohort comprised around 23 ankylosing spondylitis patients and over 95 healthy donors.

Points the paper makes about the study in general: The disease-linked clones had a CD8+ phenotype and were found at relatively low frequencies in peripheral blood. A TCR beta motif made up of eight highly homologous amino acid variants appeared to be characteristic of blood from ankylosing spondylitis patients. Significant enrichment of the disease-linked clones was reported in matched synovial fluid samples from ankylosing spondylitis patients. Some motif variants were previously reported in synovial fluid and blood of reactive arthritis patients, suggesting common disease-initiation mechanisms.

For this clonotype: Its target antigen remains unknown. Nothing much larger sits one base from this clone, and base qualities are not available.

The sequencer listed for this sample is Illumina HiSeq 2500. Quantitative 5'-RACE with molecular barcodes was used to prepare TCR beta libraries. On the authors' methods: A new computational method based on a probabilistic model of VDJ rearrangement was used to identify disease-linked TCR variants. The raw public reads went through TCRdb reprocessing: fastp at Q25, MiXCR clone calling, in-frame beta chains kept. Rows with a matching CDR3 protein are joined into one entry that keeps the most common DNA and genes. The V and J calls were determined by TCRdb, not by the authors. This sample is represented by hundreds of thousands of distinct CDR3 sequences; 12% of them were singletons. Around 0.51% of the sample belongs to the ten largest clones. Trimming removed 4 bases from V and 5 bases from J, leaving 8 bases between the germline ends. CDR1 and CDR2 are drawn from the germline V gene (reference sequence): DFQATT, SNEGSKA. From the cysteine up to the phenylalanine, the CDR3 has a length of 11 residues. This entry keeps only the CDR3 DNA: 33 bases, framed from base 1.

The TCR sequence derives from a male donor with ankylosing spondylitis. This chain is built from TRBV20-1 and TRBJ2-5, with a tentative D gene TRBD1 over 5 matching bases. Sequenced: blood, either unsorted or a sorted T cell fraction (not recorded which). CDR3 reads: CSATGYETQYF. The sequenced DNA is TGCAGTGCTACAGGGTACGAGACCCAGTACTTC.